This paragraph covers one T cell receptor beta chain sequence. Its antigen is not identified. This entry is derived from a study of T cells in Graves' hyperthyroidism and ophthalmopathy. In the study overall: Prior to any treatment, at the point of initial diagnosis, peripheral blood was collected.

RNA transcripts gave rise to amplified TCR beta CDR3 regions. First-round RT-PCR with HTBI primers amplified the TCR CDR3 region. TCRdb called the multiplex PCR reads again in MiXCR, with one record for every CDR3 protein. The sample yields 200,000 or so distinct CDR3 sequences, 17% seen once. Notes on the study in general: A model using 13 V-J features told ophthalmopathy apart from stable hyperthyroidism.

Looked up from germline, CDR1 is MDHEN and CDR2 is SYDVKM. Losses at the gene ends were 6 bases for V and 4 bases for J; bases not matched to a gene: 10. The CDR3 totals 16 residues. No progression to ophthalmopathy during 18 months of follow-up defined stable disease. The study based diagnoses on clinical symptoms, serum thyroxine and TRAb, thyroid ultrasound and orbital computed tomography. The J gene is TRBJ2-7, the V gene TRBV28, with TRBD1 matching 12 bases. The TCR comes from a woman between 50 and 59 years old with Graves' hyperthyroidism. The sequenced material came from blood. The CDR3, as DNA: TGTGCCAGCAGCCAACCGACGGGACAGGGGGCTTACGAGCAGTACTTC. Amino acid sequence: CASSQPTGQGAYEQYF. Based on the CDR3 plus reference TRBV28 and TRBJ2-7, the full variable domain is DVKVTQSSRYLVKRTGEKVFLECVQDMDHENMFWYRQDPGLGLRLIYFSYDVKMKEKGDIPEGYSVSREKKERFSLILESASTNQTSMYLCASSQPTGQGAYEQYFGPGTRLTVT.